The 25 T cell receptor beta chains reported below all come from one sample, sequenced in a study of blood T cell repertoires in COVID-19. Clones were sequenced by immunoSEQ multiplex PCR, and TCRdb holds only the in-frame ones, with some missing. The sample shows 150,000 to 200,000 clones, over 80% of them seen only once. The sequencing sample was made of PBMCs or T cells enriched from blood (not recorded which). These receptors were taken from a woman aged 60-75 years who had recovered from COVID-19.

This clone was observed a few times. V is TRBV3-1 (or the pseudogene TRBV3-2) and J is TRBJ2-2, with D perhaps TRBD2 (6 bases). CDR1 and CDR2 (germline): LGHDT, YNNKEL (reference sequence). The V end was cut by 5 bases, the J end by 2 bases, with 18 bases between. CDR3 length equals 17 residues. The DNA of the CDR3 is TGTGCCAGCAGCGACATTATGGCGGGATTAAACACCGGGGAGCTGTTTTTT. This codes for CASSDIMAGLNTGELFF.

The chain combines TRBV6-5 with TRBJ2-7; 8 nucleotides line up with TRBD1. The V segment lost 7 bases and the J segment 4 bases; nucleotides outside the gene matches: 9. Germline CDR1 MNHEY, CDR2 SVGAGI. The CDR3 runs to 14 residues. CDR3 residues: CASTYRTGLYEQYF. As DNA, the CDR3 is TGTGCCAGCACCTACAGGACAGGGCTATACGAGCAGTACTTC.

This chain uses TRBV11-2 with TRBJ2-7; 9 bases fit TRBD2. V lost 6 bases to trimming and J lost 1 base; unmatched junction nucleotides: 7. Germline V gives CDR1 SGHAT, CDR2 FQNNGV. This CDR3 has 15 amino acids. The CDR3 loop is CASRGLALLSYEQYF. CDR3 DNA sequence: TGTGCCAGCAGAGGACTAGCGCTGTTGTCCTACGAGCAGTACTTC.

V gene TRBV21-1 combines with J gene TRBJ1-1; the D call TRBD1 from the table was never checked on the DNA. TRBV21-1 is recorded as a pseudogene. This CDR3 is 14 amino acids long. The CDR3: CASSREKQHTEAFF. CDR3 in DNA: TGTGCCAGCAGCCGTGAGAAACAGCACACTGAAGCTTTCTTT.

This clone is a singleton in its sample. The V gene is TRBV28, the J gene TRBJ1-2; TRBD1 might be the D (5 bases). CDR3 length equals 13 residues. Trimming took 4 bases from V and 9 from J, leaving 15 bases between them. Germline lookup yields CDR1 MDHEN and CDR2 SYDVKM. CDR3 DNA: TGTGCCAGCAGTTCCCAGGGCAGTTTTCGCTACACCTTC. Amino acids: CASSSQGSFRYTF.

V is TRBV12-3 or TRBV12-4 and J is TRBJ1-2; D is unresolved. The CDR3 covers 13 residues. V lost 3 bases to trimming and J lost 2 bases, with 7 bases between them. The CDR3 sequence: CASSFEENYGYTF. As DNA, the CDR3 is TGTGCCAGCAGTTTTGAAGAGAACTATGGCTACACCTTC.

V usage is TRBV28 and J usage is TRBJ2-6, with D possibly being TRBD1 (6 bases). The CDR3 extends over 15 amino acids. Deletions cut 2 bases from V and 3 bases from J, with 8 bases between. Per germline, CDR1 MDHEN and CDR2 SYDVKM. CDR3: CASSLQGYGANVLTF. Written as DNA, the CDR3 is TGTGCCAGCAGTTTACAGGGGTATGGGGCCAACGTCCTGACTTTC.

V gene TRBV10-2 combines with J gene TRBJ1-3; D remains unclear. This CDR3 is built from 13 residues. Germline V CDR1 and CDR2: WSHSY, SAAADI. Trimming pared 4 bases from V and 0 bases from J, leaving 4 bases between. This chain's CDR3 is CASSAYSGNTIYF. The CDR3 DNA is TGCGCCAGCAGTGCCTACTCTGGAAACACCATATATTTT.

The genes are TRBV19 and TRBJ1-5, with D perhaps matching TRBD1 (6 bases). Germline-derived CDR1 and CDR2 are LNHDA and SQIVND (reference sequence). This CDR3 is built from 15 residues. Trimming removed 7 bases from V and 4 bases from J, with 17 bases in between. CDR3 region: CASTPQGLGNQPQHF. CDR3 nucleotides: TGTGCCAGTACCCCTCAGGGGTTAGGTAATCAGCCCCAGCATTTT.

The rearrangement uses TRBV18 and TRBJ1-2, with unresolved D. This CDR3 comprises 13 residues. V was clipped by 7 bases and J by 4 bases, with 13 bases between them. Germline V gene lookup returns CDR1 KGHSH and CDR2 LQKENI. CDR3 coding DNA: TGTGCCAGCTTTCCCGACTCCGGCTATGGCTACACCTTC. It yields the protein CASFPDSGYGYTF.

The rearrangement uses TRBV27 and TRBJ2-2, with 8 nucleotides matching TRBD2. Germline V CDR1 and CDR2: MNHEY, SMNVEV (reference sequence). With V trimmed by 4 bases and J by 6 bases, 4 bases remained unmatched. The CDR3 length is 14 residues. This chain's CDR3 is CASSSVAGPGELFF. The CDR3 DNA sequence: TGTGCCAGCAGTTCGGTAGCGGGACCCGGGGAGCTGTTTTTT.

This clone turned up a few times. This rearrangement joins TRBV5-5 to TRBJ1-1; D unresolved. Germline CDR1 reads SGHKS; CDR2 reads YYEKEE (reference sequence). V lost 0 bases to trimming and J lost 8 bases, with 11 bases between them. CDR3 size: 13 residues. CDR3 nucleotides: TGTGCCAGCAGCTTGGAAGAGGGCAGGGAAGCTTTCTTT. Translation: CASSLEEGREAFF.

This clone has just a few counts. This chain links TRBV5-1 with TRBJ1-4; D call uncertain. CDR1 is SGHRS and CDR2 is YFSETQ in the germline V gene. CDR3 size: 14 residues. The V and J ends lost 5 bases and 1 base respectively, with 9 bases between them. CDR3 sequence reads: CASSPELTNEKLFF. CDR3 bases: TGCGCCAGCAGTCCGGAGCTAACTAATGAAAAACTGTTTTTT.

J is TRBJ2-1 and V is TRBV19, with TRBD1 matching over 7 bases. Per germline, CDR1 LNHDA and CDR2 SQIVND (reference sequence). V dropped 5 bases and J dropped 2; count of bases not matched to a gene: 3. The CDR3 sequence is 14 residues long. The CDR3 nucleotides are TGTGCCAGTAGTTACCAGGGGGCCTACAATGAGCAGTTCTTC. As protein: CASSYQGAYNEQFF.

This sequence joins TRBV6-6 and TRBJ1-6; TRBD1 agrees at 9 bases. Germline CDR1 reads MNHNY; CDR2 reads SVGAGI (reference sequence). The CDR3 loop spans 15 amino acids. V shed 6 bases, J shed 9 bases, and the junction held 9 bases outside the gene matches. This chain's CDR3 is CASRETGGGSSPLHF. The DNA of the CDR3 is TGTGCCAGCAGGGAAACAGGGGGCGGCAGTTCACCCCTCCACTTT.

The genes are TRBV7-9 and TRBJ1-4; 11 bases align to TRBD1. Germline V gene data show CDR1 as SEHNR and CDR2 as FQNEAQ (reference sequence). CDR3 length: 18 amino acids. The ends lost 4 bases at V and 8 bases at J; junction bases unmatched: 15. In nucleotides, the CDR3 is TGTGCCAGCAGCTCGAAATGGACAGGGGGCGGGAAGGGAGAAAAACTGTTTTTT. Its protein product is CASSSKWTGGGKGEKLFF.

The gene calls are TRBV3-1 (or the pseudogene TRBV3-2) and TRBJ2-7; weak D call: TRBD1 (5 bases). Germline lookup yields CDR1 LGHDT and CDR2 YNNKEL (reference sequence). The CDR3 sequence is 16 residues long. V gave up 4 bases and J gave up 3 bases, with 19 bases separating them. CDR3 sequence (DNA): TGTGCCAGCAGCCCGCGCCCTCAGGGCCAGGGCTACGAGCAGTACTTC. This sequence encodes CASSPRPQGQGYEQYF.

This sequence joins TRBV2 and TRBJ2-5; 7 nucleotides line up with TRBD1. The CDR3 runs to 13 residues. The V gene's germline CDR1 is SNHLY and CDR2 FYNNEI. The trim removed 6 bases at V and 4 bases at J, leaving 5 bases unmatched. CDR3 DNA: TGTGCCAGCAGGTTAAACAGGGGAGAGACCCAGTACTTC. It translates to CASRLNRGETQYF. The full variable domain, with the rest looked up from reference TRBV2 and TRBJ2-5, is EPEVTQTPSHQVTQMGQEVILRCVPISNHLYFYWYRQILGQKVEFLVSFYNNEISEKSEIFDDQFSVERPDGSNFTLKIRSTKLEDSAMYFCASRLNRGETQYFGPGTRLLVL.

This chain connects TRBV5-4 to TRBJ1-1; a possible D gene is TRBD1 (6 bases). The CDR3 consists of 14 residues. Per the germline V gene, CDR1 is SGHNT and CDR2 is YYREEE (reference sequence). V was trimmed by 4 bases and J by 1 base, leaving 11 bases between them. The CDR3 DNA reads as TGTGCCAGCAGCGGCCGGGACACGAACACTGAAGCTTTCTTT. Its translation is CASSGRDTNTEAFF.

The CDR3 DNA reads as TGTGCCAGCAGTTTTTCATCCGGGGAGCTGTTTTTT. Its protein product is CASSFSSGELFF. V usage is TRBV28 and J usage is TRBJ2-2; D is undetermined. Trimming pared 3 bases from V and 6 bases from J, leaving 5 bases between. In germline, CDR1 is MDHEN, CDR2 SYDVKM. The CDR3 spans 12 residues.

J is TRBJ2-2 and V is TRBV5-1; 8 positions agree with TRBD1. This CDR3 comprises 17 residues. The trim removed 6 bases at V and 6 bases at J, leaving 16 bases unmatched. CDR1 and CDR2 from the germline V gene are SGHRS and YFSETQ. The CDR3 DNA sequence: TGCGCCAGCACCGATTATTACGGGACAGGAAGGTCCGGGGAGCTGTTTTTT. It specifies CASTDYYGTGRSGELFF.

V gene TRBV6-5 combines with J gene TRBJ1-2; D gene unclear. Trimming cost V 7 bases and J 6 bases, with 18 bases left between them. The CDR3 length is 14 residues. Germline V CDR1 and CDR2: MNHEY, SVGAGI. The CDR3 DNA reads as TGTGCCAGCACGCGCCTCGGGGTTTTGAATGGCTACACCTTC. Amino acid sequence: CASTRLGVLNGYTF.

The rearrangement joins TRBV9 to TRBJ1-5; 9 nucleotides match TRBD1. Germline trimming cut 4 bases from V and 3 bases from J; bases unmatched to any gene: 5. There are 15 residues in the CDR3. Germline assignment: CDR1 SGDLS and CDR2 YYNGEE. CDR3 DNA sequence: TGTGCCAGCAGCACCACAGGGGGCCTCAATCAGCCCCAGCATTTT. Translated: CASSTTGGLNQPQHF.

This clone was seen just once. CDR3 residues: CASSRVQGAEAFF. CDR3 bases: TGTGCCAGCAGTCGGGTTCAAGGGGCTGAAGCTTTCTTT. The gene calls are TRBV12-3 or TRBV12-4 and TRBJ1-1; a possible D gene is TRBD1 (5 bases). The V end lost 5 bases, the J end lost 6 bases, and 13 bases lay between the germline ends. The CDR3 sequence is 13 residues long.

The gene calls are TRBV4-1 and TRBJ2-1; possibly TRBD2 for D (6 bases). The germline CDR1 and CDR2 sequences are MGHRA and YSYEKL. Trimming left V 1 base short and J 3 bases short, with 19 bases between. The CDR3 is made up of 18 amino acids. CDR3 sequence reads: CASSQVPLRDYDYNEQFF. The CDR3 nucleotides read TGCGCCAGCAGCCAAGTGCCTTTGCGGGATTATGACTACAATGAGCAGTTCTTC.